The present T cell receptor (beta chain) was sequenced within a study of beta chain features in type 1 diabetes. Findings and caveats of the study: Across all four CD4+ subsets, people with type 1 diabetes showed modestly shorter TCRB CDR3s. An over-representation of cells with high TCR expression could result from cDNA sequencing.

Sequencing targeted expressed TCRB transcripts, as all isolated RNA had been reverse transcribed. Sequencing was performed with immunoSEQ multiplex PCR; in TCRdb, only in-frame clones are kept and a portion is missing. The profile shows 120,000 or so clones, 15% to 20% of them singletons. V dropped 7 bases and J dropped 0 bases, with 14 bases sitting between them. In germline, CDR1 is GTSNPN, CDR2 SVGIG (reference sequence). This CDR3 spans 14 amino acids. This clone came up a few times. Its antigen is undetermined. Markers CD45RO/CCR7/CD25/CD127/CD95/CD27 served to sort CD4+ naive, central memory, regulatory and stem cell-like memory cells.

This sequence was found in a man aged 18 to 35 with type 1 diabetes. The sample taken for sequencing was central memory CD4+ T cells from blood. J is TRBJ2-3 and V is TRBV30; D is unresolved. The CDR3 sequence is CASRWGFSTDTQYF. In DNA form, the CDR3 reads TGTGCCTCTCGATGGGGATTTAGCACAGATACGCAGTATTTT.